The sequence of this T cell receptor beta chain was determined in a study of low-dose radiotherapy and immunotherapy resistance in tumors. Covering alpha and beta chains, TRAV- and TRBV-specific primers were used for the first-strand cDNA. TCRs underwent around 20 PCR cycles of amplification with a constant-region primer and V-primer adapter. One entry per CDR3 protein results from TCRdb running MiXCR on the reads. Of about 58,000 distinct CDR3 sequences in the sample, about a quarter are singletons; the top ten hold 6.7%. The V gene's germline CDR1 is SGHNT and CDR2 YYREEE (reference sequence). This CDR3 spans 15 amino acids. Unmatched junction bases numbered 6, after V lost 0 bases and J lost 8 bases. The time point is: after trial treatment. As to treatment: LDRT plus nivolumab, ipilimumab, low-dose cyclophosphamide and aspirin (RACIN trial). In the RACIN dose-escalation trial, donors got nivolumab plus ipilimumab with aspirin, cyclophosphamide and radiotherapy. Enrollment required an advanced solid tumor negative for tumor-infiltrating lymphocytes.

The source is a male donor with prostate cancer. The sample in question was PBMCs, obtained after low-dose radiotherapy plus immunotherapy. V usage is TRBV5-4 and J usage is TRBJ2-1; 9 bases match TRBD1. The CDR3 nucleotides read TGTGCCAGCAGCTTGGAACAGGGGGCCTTCGATGAGCAGTTCTTC. It is translated as CASSLEQGAFDEQFF.